Following are 27 T cell receptor beta chains from one sample sequenced in a study of blood T cell repertoires in COVID-19. Some clones are missing from TCRdb's copy, which holds only in-frame ones; the method was immunoSEQ multiplex PCR. The sample records 90,000 to 130,000 clones, about 85% being singletons. The sample was peripheral blood. These receptors originate from a man in his forties with acute or convalescent COVID-19.

The chain employs TRBV7-3 and TRBJ2-3; D may be TRBD2 (6 bases). Germline assignment: CDR1 SGHTA and CDR2 FQGTGA. The V end lost 3 bases, the J end lost 4 bases, and 14 bases lay between the germline ends. The CDR3 is made up of 15 amino acids. The CDR3 here is CASSFRDSRSDTQYF. CDR3 nucleotide sequence: TGTGCCAGCAGCTTTCGGGACTCCCGGTCAGATACGCAGTATTTT.

V gene TRBV6-1 combines with J gene TRBJ2-7, with D maybe TRBD2 (6 bases). The CDR3 is 17 residues long. The germline V gene encodes CDR1 MNHNS and CDR2 SASEGT. Trimming removed 4 bases from V and 0 bases from J, with 19 bases in between. DNA of the CDR3: TGTGCCAGCAGTGCCGACAGAGCGGGTCTAAGCTCCTACGAGCAGTACTTC. Protein: CASSADRAGLSSYEQYF.

Only one count was recorded for this clone. The V and J genes are TRBV5-6 and TRBJ1-1; no definite D call. CDR3 size: 15 residues. Trimming pared 4 bases from V and 1 base from J, leaving 14 bases between. Germline CDR1 reads SGHDT; CDR2 reads YYEEEE. Here the CDR3 reads CASSPVARSNTEAFF. The DNA of the CDR3 is TGTGCCAGCAGCCCCGTGGCCAGATCGAACACTGAAGCTTTCTTT.

This clone was seen only once. Here the CDR3 reads CAWGRVNTEAFF. The CDR3 DNA reads as TGTGCCTGGGGACGAGTTAACACTGAAGCTTTCTTT. The gene calls are TRBV30 and TRBJ1-1; no definite D call. Germline V CDR1 and CDR2: GTSNPN, SVGIG (reference sequence). Trimming removed 5 bases from V and 2 bases from J, with 9 bases in between. The CDR3 spans 12 residues. The full variable domain, completed using reference TRBV30 and TRBJ1-1, is SQTIHQWPATLVQPVGSPLSLECTVEGTSNPNLYWYRQAAGRGLQLLFYSVGIGQISSEVPQNLSASRPQDRQFILSSKKLLLSDSGFYLCAWGRVNTEAFFGQGTRLTVV.

The chain employs TRBV6-5 and TRBJ1-1, with a weak D call TRBD1 (6 bases). CDR1 and CDR2 from the germline V gene are MNHEY and SVGAGI. This CDR3 region has 16 residues. Trimming took off 0 bases at V and 5 bases at J, with 16 bases between the two ends. The CDR3 loop is CASSYSGGGRRTEAFF. The CDR3 nucleotides read TGTGCCAGCAGTTACTCCGGGGGGGGGCGGCGGACTGAAGCTTTCTTT.

J is TRBJ1-1 and V is TRBV28, with TRBD1 identical over 10 bases. After removal of 3 bases from V and 8 bases from J, the junction contained 9 bases not matched to a gene. CDR3 length: 15 residues. Germline values: CDR1 MDHEN, CDR2 SYDVKM. The CDR3 sequence: CASSFAGQGLGEAFF. The CDR3 DNA reads as TGTGCCAGCAGTTTTGCGGGACAGGGGTTAGGAGAAGCTTTCTTT.

The V gene is TRBV28, the J gene TRBJ2-1; no clear D gene. The V gene's germline CDR1 is MDHEN and CDR2 SYDVKM. This CDR3 is built from 13 residues. The V end was cut by 7 bases, the J end by 9 bases, with 16 bases between. The CDR3 DNA follows: TGTGCCAGCACCCCCCTGGCTCCAAGTGAGCAGTTCTTC. It codes for CASTPLAPSEQFF.

This clone is a singleton in its sample. The chain recombines TRBV6-5 with TRBJ2-6, with D possibly TRBD1 on 6 matching bases. Germline loops: CDR1 MNHEY, CDR2 SVGAGI. The V gene lost 6 bases and the J gene lost 0 bases, with 9 bases spanning the gap. This CDR3 is built from 15 residues. CDR3 region: CASRRQDSGANVLTF. For the CDR3, the DNA is TGTGCCAGCAGGCGACAGGACTCTGGGGCCAACGTCCTGACTTTC.

The rearrangement uses TRBV27 and TRBJ2-1; 7 bases match TRBD1. Trimming removed 5 bases from V and 3 bases from J; junction bases left unmatched: 4. This CDR3 spans 14 amino acids. Germline V gene lookup returns CDR1 MNHEY and CDR2 SMNVEV (reference sequence). The CDR3 spells CASSTRDSYNEQFF. The CDR3 DNA follows: TGTGCCAGCAGTACCCGGGACAGCTACAATGAGCAGTTCTTC.

The chain is built from TRBV11-2 and TRBJ1-6; a weak D match, TRBD1 (6 bases). V dropped 4 bases and J dropped 6 bases, with 13 bases sitting between them. The CDR3 contains 15 residues. Looked up from germline, CDR1 is SGHAT and CDR2 is FQNNGV. CDR3 region: CASSWTATFNSPLHF. CDR3 in DNA: TGTGCCAGCAGCTGGACAGCGACTTTTAATTCACCCCTCCACTTT. The full variable domain, with the rest looked up from reference TRBV11-2 and TRBJ1-6, is EAGVAQSPRYKIIEKRQSVAFWCNPISGHATLYWYQQILGQGPKLLIQFQNNGVVDDSQLPKDRFSAERLKGVDSTLKIQPAKLEDSAVYLCASSWTATFNSPLHFGNGTRLTVT.

The chain couples TRBV28 to TRBJ1-6; the D gene is possibly TRBD1 (6 bases). V gave up 7 bases and J gave up 7 bases, with 17 bases separating them. This CDR3 is built from 15 residues. CDR1 and CDR2 from the germline V gene are MDHEN and SYDVKM. In DNA, the CDR3 is TGTGCCAGCAACCTCAGGGGATTACGGAATTCACCCCTCCACTTT. Translating it yields CASNLRGLRNSPLHF.

A note on this clone: This specimen includes other DNA sequences encoding the same CDR3. J is TRBJ2-1 and V is TRBV7-2; D is perhaps TRBD2 (5 bases). The CDR3 loop spans 15 amino acids. Germline V gene data show CDR1 as SGHTA and CDR2 as FQGNSA. V lost 3 bases, J lost 1 base, and 10 bases lay in between. This CDR3 reads CASSFSGSSYNEQFF. DNA of the CDR3: TGTGCCAGCAGCTTTTCGGGGTCGTCCTACAATGAGCAGTTCTTC.

This clone was found once. The chain couples TRBV10-3 to TRBJ2-7; 9 nucleotides match TRBD2. Per the germline V gene, CDR1 is ENHRY and CDR2 is SYGVKD. The length of the CDR3 is 14 residues. J gave up 4 bases and V 2 bases, and 3 bases lay outside the gene matches. The CDR3 bases are TGTGCCATCAGTGAGGGACTAGCGTATTACGAGCAGTACTTC. This translates into CAISEGLAYYEQYF.

The chain uses TRBV6-5 and TRBJ2-6; D ambiguous. CDR3 length: 14 amino acids. V was trimmed by 2 bases and J by 1 base, leaving 3 bases between them. From germline, CDR1 is MNHEY and CDR2 SVGAGI. CDR3 sequence (DNA): TGTGCCAGCAGTTACACTTCTGGGGCCAACGTCCTGACTTTC. Protein product: CASSYTSGANVLTF.

J is TRBJ1-1 and V is TRBV12-3 or TRBV12-4, with D perhaps matching TRBD1 (6 bases). CDR3 length: 13 residues. V was clipped by 0 bases and J by 11 bases, with 13 bases between them. In DNA form, the CDR3 reads TGTGCCAGCAGTTTAGCCCAGGGGTTGGTGGCTTTCTTT. It yields the protein CASSLAQGLVAFF.

This chain uses TRBV11-2 with TRBJ2-3; weak D call: TRBD1 (6 bases). This CDR3 region has 15 residues. The germline V gene has CDR1 SGHAT and CDR2 FQNNGV. V was pared by 5 bases and J by 4 bases, with 16 bases between. CDR3 in amino acids: CASSLRGTGADTQYF. Written as DNA, the CDR3 is TGTGCCAGCAGCCTAAGGGGGACCGGGGCAGATACGCAGTATTTT.

V gene TRBV29-1 combines with J gene TRBJ1-3, with 7 bases lining up with TRBD1. This CDR3 has 13 residues. CDR1 and CDR2 from the germline V gene are SQVTM and ANQGSEA. V was clipped by 6 bases and J by 7 bases; unmatched bases: 9. This CDR3 reads CSVGGGTRNTIYF. As DNA, the CDR3 is TGCAGCGTCGGAGGGGGCACTAGGAACACCATATATTTT. The complete variable domain, with remaining parts taken from reference TRBV29-1 and TRBJ1-3, reads SAVISQKPSRDICQRGTSLTIQCQVDSQVTMMFWYRQQPGQSLTLIATANQGSEATYESGFVIDKFPISRPNLTFSTLTVSNMSPEDSSIYLCSVGGGTRNTIYFGEGSWLTVV.

This clone showed up just once. The genes are TRBV28 and TRBJ2-1, with 7 bases aligning to TRBD1. From germline, CDR1 is MDHEN and CDR2 SYDVKM. With V trimmed by 2 bases and J by 9 bases, 7 bases remained unmatched. CDR3 length: 14 amino acids. CDR3 DNA: TGTGCCAGCAGTTTAAGCGACAGGGTGGGTGAGCAGTTCTTC. Its translation is CASSLSDRVGEQFF. The full variable domain, rest sourced from reference TRBV28 and TRBJ2-1, is DVKVTQSSRYLVKRTGEKVFLECVQDMDHENMFWYRQDPGLGLRLIYFSYDVKMKEKGDIPEGYSVSREKKERFSLILESASTNQTSMYLCASSLSDRVGEQFFGPGTRLTVL.

The rearrangement uses TRBV19 and TRBJ1-6; maybe TRBD1 (6 bases). CDR1 and CDR2 (germline): LNHDA, SQIVND (reference sequence). V lost 5 bases to trimming and J lost 0 bases, with 14 bases between them. The CDR3 spans 17 residues. The CDR3 here is CASSGTPASSYNSPLHF. The CDR3 coding sequence is TGTGCCAGTAGTGGGACACCAGCCAGCTCCTATAATTCACCCCTCCACTTT.

The rearrangement links TRBV10-2 to TRBJ2-2, with 9 bases matching TRBD2. Germline trimming cut 6 bases from V and 7 bases from J; bases unmatched to any gene: 9. The CDR3 is made up of 15 amino acids. Germline V gene data show CDR1 as WSHSY and CDR2 as SAAADI. In nucleotides, the CDR3 is TGCGCCAGCAGAACTAGCGGGCCCTCGGGCGGGGAGCTGTTTTTT. It encodes CASRTSGPSGGELFF.

There are a few counts of this clone. The rearrangement links TRBV29-1 to TRBJ2-1; 10 bases line up with TRBD1. CDR1 and CDR2 (germline): SQVTM, ANQGSEA. This CDR3 comprises 16 residues. The junction had 13 bases not matched to a gene; V was cut back by 5 bases and J by 6 bases. The CDR3 region has the DNA TGCAGCGTTAAACAGACCGGGACAGGGGTGCCCAATGAGCAGTTCTTC. Encoded protein: CSVKQTGTGVPNEQFF.

The chain is built from TRBV4-3 and TRBJ2-2, with a weak D call TRBD1 (5 bases). Germline V lookup: CDR1 LGHNA, CDR2 YSLEER. V lost 0 bases, J lost 5 bases, and 19 bases lay in between. The CDR3 contains 18 residues. The chain's CDR3 is CASSQDPPQGIVTGELFF. CDR3 DNA sequence: TGCGCCAGCAGCCAAGACCCCCCCCAGGGAATAGTAACCGGGGAGCTGTTTTTT.

The chain employs TRBV28 and TRBJ1-3, with D hard to call. The ends were cut back, 5 bases at V and 4 bases at J, with 18 bases in the middle. CDR1 is MDHEN and CDR2 is SYDVKM in the germline V gene. The CDR3 runs to 16 residues. CDR3 nucleotide sequence: TGTGCCAGCAGTACCCACGAGTGGTCCACGGGAAACACCATATATTTT. Residues: CASSTHEWSTGNTIYF.

The rearrangement uses TRBV6-1 and TRBJ1-6; 7 bases map to TRBD1. V trimming: 2 bases; J trimming: 0 bases; junction bases outside the gene matches: 7. CDR1 and CDR2 (germline): MNHNS, SASEGT. The CDR3 contains 18 residues. The CDR3 DNA reads as TGTGCCAGCAGTGAAAGGGTCAGGGGGTACTCCTATAATTCACCCCTCCACTTT. Residues: CASSERVRGYSYNSPLHF.

The V call is TRBV28, the J call TRBJ2-1; D uncertain. The V end was cut by 5 bases, the J end by 1 base, with 9 bases between. CDR3 length: 14 amino acids. Germline CDR1 reads MDHEN; CDR2 reads SYDVKM. This chain's CDR3 is CASSLSLSYNEQFF. DNA for the CDR3: TGTGCCAGCAGTCTTTCCCTTTCCTACAATGAGCAGTTCTTC.

The V gene is TRBV6-6, the J gene TRBJ1-3; 7 bases match TRBD1. Germline V gene sequence: CDR1 MNHNY, CDR2 SVGAGI (reference sequence). V gave up 6 bases and J gave up 2 bases; unmatched junction bases: 10. CDR3 length: 16 amino acids. This CDR3 is CASSDRDRRTGNTIYF. DNA for the CDR3: TGTGCCAGCAGCGACCGGGACAGACGGACTGGAAACACCATATATTTT.

The J gene is TRBJ2-3, the V gene TRBV2; tentatively, D is TRBD1 (5 bases). CDR3 length equals 15 residues. V dropped 2 bases and J dropped 2 bases, with 11 bases sitting between them. CDR1 is SNHLY and CDR2 is FYNNEI in the germline V gene. The chain's CDR3 is CASSEQGYNTDTQYF. DNA for the CDR3: TGTGCCAGCAGTGAACAGGGATACAACACAGATACGCAGTATTTT. Using reference TRBV2 and TRBJ2-3 for the parts outside the CDR3, the full variable domain is EPEVTQTPSHQVTQMGQEVILRCVPISNHLYFYWYRQILGQKVEFLVSFYNNEISEKSEIFDDQFSVERPDGSNFTLKIRSTKLEDSAMYFCASSEQGYNTDTQYFGPGTRLTVL.